This passage covers 18 T cell receptor beta chains from one sample sequenced in a study of T cell repertoires in cytomegalovirus infection. These TCRs' antigens remain unknown. TCRdb ran MiXCR on the reads and lists one entry per CDR3 protein. The sample consists of about 570,000 distinct CDR3 sequences, 40% of them appearing once. The sample was cultured PBMCs, taken from culture after CMV antigen stimulation. All receptors derive from a human donor in good health (CMV status not recorded). Some clones in this sample may be carry-over from other donors' samples.

The chain is built from TRBV19 and TRBJ2-3, with TRBD2 identical over 7 bases. J gave up 7 bases and V 5 bases, and 9 bases lay outside the gene matches. The germline V gene encodes CDR1 LNHDA and CDR2 SQIVND (reference sequence). This CDR3 comprises 14 residues. This CDR3 reads CASSLGGTGNTQYF. In DNA, the CDR3 is TGTGCCAGTAGTCTCGGGGGGACCGGGAATACGCAGTATTTT.

This clonotype was detected only a few times. This chain links TRBV11-1 with TRBJ1-1, with 7 positions matching TRBD1. The V gene's germline CDR1 is SGHAT and CDR2 FQDESV (reference sequence). This CDR3 has 15 residues. V gave up 4 bases and J gave up 1 base; unmatched junction bases: 6. DNA for the CDR3: TGTGCCAGCAGCTACACCGGGACAGAGAACACTGAAGCTTTCTTT. This encodes CASSYTGTENTEAFF.

The chain links TRBV6-6 to TRBJ2-1; 13 nucleotides line up with TRBD2. In germline, CDR1 is MNHNY, CDR2 SVGAGI (reference sequence). V was pared by 2 bases and J by 6 bases, with 1 base of the junction left unmatched. The CDR3 has 15 amino acids. The CDR3 DNA reads TGTGCCAGCAGTTACGGGACTAGCGGGGTCAATGAGCAGTTCTTC. It yields the protein CASSYGTSGVNEQFF.

This clonotype occurred a few times. The CDR3 here is CASSSLAGTGRTDTQYF. As DNA, the CDR3 is TGTGCCAGCAGCTCCCTAGCTGGGACGGGCCGCACAGATACGCAGTATTTT. The V call is TRBV7-9, the J call TRBJ2-3; D could derive from TRBD1 or TRBD2 (5 bases each). V was trimmed by 4 bases and J by 1 base, leaving 18 bases between them. CDR1 is SEHNR and CDR2 is FQNEAQ in the germline V gene (reference sequence). The CDR3 totals 17 residues.

The chain links TRBV7-9 to TRBJ2-4; D is possibly TRBD2 (5 bases). The V end was cut by 2 bases, the J end by 9 bases, with 23 bases between. The CDR3 is made up of 17 amino acids. Germline V gives CDR1 SEHNR, CDR2 FQNEAQ (reference sequence). Here the CDR3 reads CASSLHSGPRQEGIQYF. CDR3 nucleotide sequence: TGTGCCAGCAGCTTACACAGTGGACCACGCCAAGAGGGCATTCAGTACTTC. Looking up the rest from reference TRBV7-9 and TRBJ2-4 gives the full variable domain: DTGVSQNPRHKITKRGQNVTFRCDPISEHNRLYWYRQTLGQGPEFLTYFQNEAQLEKSRLLSDRFSAERPKGSFSTLEIQRTEQGDSAMYLCASSLHSGPRQEGIQYFGAGTRLSVL.

The chain is built from TRBV6-2 or TRBV6-3 and TRBJ1-5; 8 bases fit TRBD1. Germline assignment: CDR1 MNHEY and CDR2 SVGEGT. This CDR3 comprises 15 residues. V lost 4 bases, J lost 6 bases, and 8 bases stayed unmatched. In nucleotides, the CDR3 is TGTGCCAGCAGTTTTCTACAGGGGGGCGGTCAGCCCCAGCATTTT. It encodes CASSFLQGGGQPQHF.

The chain combines TRBV7-2 with TRBJ1-4, with TRBD1 as a possible D gene (6 bases). Trimming removed 5 bases from V and 8 bases from J, with 9 bases in between. Germline CDR1 reads SGHTA; CDR2 reads FQGNSA. CDR3 length equals 12 residues. CDR3 in amino acids: CASSGGTEKLFF. CDR3 nucleotides: TGTGCCAGCAGCGGGGGGACAGAAAAACTGTTTTTT.

The CDR3 coding sequence is TGTGCCAGCAGCCGATACCTGAGCGGGAGCACAGATACGCAGTATTTT. Its protein is CASSRYLSGSTDTQYF. This chain links TRBV6-1 with TRBJ2-3; tentatively, D is TRBD2 (6 bases). V dropped 6 bases and J dropped 0 bases, with 16 bases sitting between them. The CDR3 is 16 amino acids. Germline V lookup: CDR1 MNHNS, CDR2 SASEGT.

The gene calls are TRBV7-9 and TRBJ2-3; D is undetermined. CDR1 is SEHNR and CDR2 is FQNEAQ in the germline V gene (reference sequence). CDR3 size: 14 residues. V lost 0 bases to trimming and J lost 5 bases, with 9 bases between them. The CDR3 DNA sequence: TGTGCCAGCAGCTTAGCGTCAGCCCAAGATACGCAGTATTTT. Translated: CASSLASAQDTQYF.

This clonotype has just a few counts. Written as DNA, the CDR3 is TGTGCCAGCAGCACCCGTCCGCGGGGGACAGATAACTATGGCTACACCTTC. Protein sequence: CASSTRPRGTDNYGYTF. The V gene is TRBV7-6, the J gene TRBJ1-2; 7 positions match TRBD1. V was pared by 5 bases and J by 1 base, with 13 bases of the junction left unmatched. This CDR3 has 17 amino acids. Germline CDR1 reads SGHVS; CDR2 reads FNYEAQ. The full variable domain, rest sourced from reference TRBV7-6 and TRBJ1-2, is GAGVSQSPRYKVTKRGQDVALRCDPISGHVSLYWYRQALGQGPEFLTYFNYEAQQDKSGLPNDRFSAERPEGSISTLTIQRTEQRDSAMYRCASSTRPRGTDNYGYTFGSGTRLTVV.

V is TRBV6-4 and J is TRBJ1-3, with D unclear. Looked up from germline, CDR1 is MRHNA and CDR2 is SNTAGT. Trimming removed 2 bases from V and 2 bases from J, with 10 bases in between. This CDR3 spans 15 amino acids. Written as DNA, the CDR3 is TGTGCCAGCAGTGACCCCGGGAGGCCTGGAAACACCATATATTTT. This sequence encodes CASSDPGRPGNTIYF.

This clonotype has just a few counts. The V call is TRBV12-3 or TRBV12-4, the J call TRBJ2-6; tentatively, D is TRBD1 (6 bases). This CDR3 is 15 amino acids long. Trimming cost V 4 bases and J 2 bases, with 9 bases left between them. CDR3 sequence: CASSSRGTGANVLTF. The CDR3 DNA is TGTGCCAGCAGTTCCAGGGGAACTGGGGCCAACGTCCTGACTTTC.

This rearrangement joins TRBV12-3 or TRBV12-4 to TRBJ1-1; weak D call: TRBD1 (6 bases). V lost 4 bases, J lost 5 bases, and 14 bases lay in between. The CDR3 extends over 14 amino acids. CDR3 residues: CASSSRGRRTEAFF. The CDR3 DNA is TGTGCCAGCAGTTCCCGGGGGCGCAGAACTGAAGCTTTCTTT.

This clonotype was counted only a few times. The chain employs TRBV6-1 and TRBJ2-7, with D perhaps TRBD1 (6 bases). Germline V gene data show CDR1 as MNHNS and CDR2 as SASEGT. The CDR3 is 14 residues long. The V end was cut by 7 bases, the J end by 3 bases, with 16 bases between. In nucleotides, the CDR3 is TGTGCCAGCACCCAGACAGGTCCTAACTACGAGCAGTACTTC. It encodes CASTQTGPNYEQYF.

The chain is built from TRBV2 and TRBJ2-7; 11 nucleotides agree with TRBD2. This CDR3 has 15 amino acids. CDR1 and CDR2 from the germline V gene are SNHLY and FYNNEI. Trimming at V came to 3 bases and at J to 3 bases, leaving 4 bases not matched to a gene. The CDR3 DNA is TGTGCCAGCAGTGATCAGGGACTAGCGGTCTACGAGCAGTACTTC. Translation gives CASSDQGLAVYEQYF.

This clonotype was counted only a few times. This sequence joins TRBV7-9 and TRBJ1-1, with no clear D. This CDR3 has 15 amino acids. CDR1 is SEHNR, CDR2 FQNEAQ, per germline (reference sequence). Trimming took 6 bases from V and 0 from J, leaving 14 bases between them. CDR3 in DNA: TGTGCCAGCAGACCGGGGATACAATTGAACACTGAAGCTTTCTTT. Residues: CASRPGIQLNTEAFF. The full variable domain, rest sourced from reference TRBV7-9 and TRBJ1-1, is DTGVSQNPRHKITKRGQNVTFRCDPISEHNRLYWYRQTLGQGPEFLTYFQNEAQLEKSRLLSDRFSAERPKGSFSTLEIQRTEQGDSAMYLCASRPGIQLNTEAFFGQGTRLTVV.

The rearrangement links TRBV7-9 to TRBJ2-2, with unresolved D. The V end lost 5 bases, the J end lost 5 bases, and 15 bases lay between the germline ends. This CDR3 is built from 15 residues. Germline CDR1 is SEHNR and CDR2 is FQNEAQ (reference sequence). CDR3 loop: CASSKTYTETGELFF. The CDR3 DNA reads as TGTGCCAGCAGCAAAACCTATACTGAGACCGGGGAGCTGTTTTTT.

The chain uses TRBV5-6 and TRBJ1-6; D ambiguous. The germline V gene encodes CDR1 SGHDT and CDR2 YYEEEE. Trimming left V 4 bases short and J 3 bases short, with 14 bases between. The CDR3 is 16 residues long. CDR3 amino acids: CASSLRAGSYNSPLHF. The CDR3 region has the DNA TGTGCCAGCAGCCTGAGGGCGGGAAGCTATAATTCACCCCTCCACTTT.